This TCR beta chain was sequenced for a study of blood T cell repertoires in COVID-19. Germline CDR1 SNHLY, CDR2 FYNNEI. This CDR3 has 14 residues. With V trimmed by 4 bases and J by 5 bases, 3 bases remained unmatched. Sequencing used immunoSEQ multiplex PCR; TCRdb keeps in-frame clones, though not all of them. In the table there are some 200,000 clones, roughly 94% of which are singletons. Input material: peripheral blood. The TCR was taken from a man aged 30-40 years with COVID-19, enrolled during active disease. This chain connects TRBV2 to TRBJ1-4; 8 bases are a match to TRBD1. The CDR3 loop is CASSGQGRNEKLFF. The DNA for the CDR3 is TGTGCCAGCAGTGGACAGGGGAGAAATGAAAAACTGTTTTTT.